One sample yielded the 9 T cell receptor beta chains listed below, sequenced in a study of monozygotic twins with inflammatory bowel disease. TCRdb reprocessed the 5' RACE reads; each CDR3 protein has one entry and no DNA is given. The sample table sets out 400,000 or so distinct CDR3 sequences. Sample: blood. The receptors were gathered from a human donor with ulcerative colitis or Crohn's disease, or a healthy co-twin of an affected twin (not recorded which).

This rearrangement joins TRBV19 to TRBJ2-1; no DNA is available, so the TRBD2 call from TCRdb remains unchecked. Germline lookup yields CDR1 LNHDA and CDR2 SQIVND (reference sequence). The length of the CDR3 is 15 residues. CDR3 residues: CASMGGTSGHNEQFF.

The chain employs TRBV6-1 and TRBJ1-5; TCRdb indicates TRBD1, and absent DNA this call remains unverified. The CDR3 length is 16 residues. Germline V gene sequence: CDR1 MNHNS, CDR2 SASEGT. CDR3 residues: CASSRSGTGGNQPQHF.

This chain uses TRBV3-1 with TRBJ1-2. The CDR3 is 15 amino acids. Germline loops: CDR1 LGHDT, CDR2 YNNKEL (reference sequence). The CDR3 is CASSQVLSSNYGYTF.

The rearrangement links TRBV10-3 to TRBJ1-1; TCRdb's D call of TRBD1 is untestable without DNA. The CDR3 consists of 15 residues. CDR1 is ENHRY and CDR2 is SYGVKD in the germline V gene. CDR3 protein: CAISYSGGADTEAFF.

The gene calls are TRBV7-6 and TRBJ2-1; the D gene TCRdb calls, TRBD2, cannot be checked with no DNA. Germline V lookup: CDR1 SGHVS, CDR2 FNYEAQ. The CDR3 consists of 15 residues. The CDR3 is CASSFRSGRGNEQFF.

CDR3 loop: CASRKTGTSPLHF. V gene TRBV2 combines with J gene TRBJ1-6; TCRdb picks TRBD1, but there is no DNA to check that call. The length of the CDR3 is 13 residues. The germline V gene encodes CDR1 SNHLY and CDR2 FYNNEI.

This chain connects TRBV2 to TRBJ2-1; TCRdb selects TRBD2, and the lack of DNA leaves this call unchecked. Per germline, CDR1 SNHLY and CDR2 FYNNEI. The CDR3 has 13 amino acids. CDR3 in amino acids: CARQGLEEGEQFF.

The chain recombines TRBV12-3 or TRBV12-4 with TRBJ2-7; checking the TCRdb D call of TRBD2 is not possible without DNA. This CDR3 is 13 amino acids long. CDR3: CASTDGLASEQYF.

The rearrangement links TRBV6-1 to TRBJ2-4; TCRdb lists TRBD2, though no DNA is available to test this call. Germline CDR1 and CDR2: MNHNS and SASEGT. This CDR3 contains 15 residues. CDR3: CASRPPGVAKNIQYF.